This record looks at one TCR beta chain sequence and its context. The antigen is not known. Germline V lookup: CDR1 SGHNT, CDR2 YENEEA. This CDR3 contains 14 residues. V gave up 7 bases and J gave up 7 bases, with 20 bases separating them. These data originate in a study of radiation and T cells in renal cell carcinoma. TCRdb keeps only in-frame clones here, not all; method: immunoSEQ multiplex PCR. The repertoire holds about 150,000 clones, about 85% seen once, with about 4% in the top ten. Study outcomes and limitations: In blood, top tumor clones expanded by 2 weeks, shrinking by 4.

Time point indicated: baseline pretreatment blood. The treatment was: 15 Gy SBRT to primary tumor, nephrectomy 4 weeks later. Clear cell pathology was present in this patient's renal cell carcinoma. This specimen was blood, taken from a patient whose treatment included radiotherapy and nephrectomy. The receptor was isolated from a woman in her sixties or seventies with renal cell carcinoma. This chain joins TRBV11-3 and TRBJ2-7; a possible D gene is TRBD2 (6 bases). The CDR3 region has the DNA TGTGCCAGCAAAAACAGGAGGGGCGCGGGGGAGCAGTACTTC. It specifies CASKNRRGAGEQYF.